Listed here are 12 T cell receptor beta chains from one sample, sequenced in a study of cytomegalovirus exposure and HLA in healthy donors. The PCR made use of 60 Vbeta and 13 Jbeta primers. Clones were sequenced by immunoSEQ multiplex PCR, and TCRdb holds only the in-frame ones, with some missing. The sample holds 120,000 to 150,000 clones, about 80% seen once. The sequenced material came from PBMCs. Receptor source: a male donor in good health and CMV-seropositive.

There are a few counts of this clone. This rearrangement joins TRBV13 to TRBJ1-2; D call uncertain. The CDR3 covers 15 residues. The germline V gene has CDR1 PRHDT and CDR2 FYEKMQ (reference sequence). The germline V and J ends were trimmed by 3 bases and 2 bases, with 13 bases remaining between them. The CDR3: CASSFPPSGNYGYTF. CDR3 coding DNA: TGTGCCAGCAGCTTCCCCCCCTCGGGGAACTATGGCTACACCTTC.

As to this clone: One end of the junction does not line up with germline, which may come from a read error. J is TRBJ2-2 and V is TRBV7-7, with D possibly being TRBD2 (6 bases). The V gene's germline CDR1 is SSHAT and CDR2 FNYEAQ (reference sequence). This CDR3 is built from 16 residues. The CDR3 loop is CASSLARGEIAGELFF. The CDR3, as DNA: TGTGCTAGCAGCTTAGCGCGGGGAGAAATCGCCGGGGAGCTGTTTTTT.

This chain joins TRBV29-1 and TRBJ1-2; 10 bases line up with TRBD1. Germline V gene data show CDR1 as SQVTM and CDR2 as ANQGSEA. J lost 6 bases, V lost 4 bases, and 2 bases had no gene match. This CDR3 is 12 amino acids long. CDR3 region: CSVGGQGNGYTF. CDR3 bases: TGCAGCGTTGGGGGACAGGGGAATGGCTACACCTTC.

V usage is TRBV29-1 and J usage is TRBJ2-7; 7 nucleotides match TRBD1. The J segment lost 2 bases and the V segment lost 6 bases, leaving 7 bases of the junction unmatched. The V gene's germline CDR1 is SQVTM and CDR2 ANQGSEA. The CDR3 runs 13 residues. Here the CDR3 reads CSVGDRWAYEQYF. The CDR3 DNA reads as TGCAGCGTGGGGGACAGATGGGCCTACGAGCAGTACTTC.

The chain uses TRBV21-1 and TRBJ2-7; the table's D call, TRBD2, has no DNA check behind it. TRBV21-1 is listed as a pseudogene. The CDR3 is 14 amino acids. The CDR3 protein is CASINRGYTYEQYF. For the CDR3, the DNA is TGTGCCAGCATCAACCGGGGTTATACCTACGAGCAGTACTTC.

The genes are TRBV10-1 and TRBJ2-3; 7 nucleotides line up with TRBD2. The germline V gene has CDR1 WNHNN and CDR2 SYGVQD (reference sequence). This CDR3 is built from 15 residues. V lost 2 bases, J lost 0 bases, and 2 bases stayed unmatched. This chain's CDR3 is CASSESGTSTDTQYF. In DNA, the CDR3 is TGCGCCAGCAGTGAGAGCGGGACTAGCACAGATACGCAGTATTTT.

This sequence joins TRBV30 and TRBJ2-2; 10 nucleotides match TRBD2. Germline lookup yields CDR1 GTSNPN and CDR2 SVGIG (reference sequence). With V trimmed by 4 bases and J by 5 bases, 4 bases remained unmatched. This CDR3 has 14 residues. The CDR3 DNA reads TGTGCCTGGATAGCGGGAGGTCCTACCGGGGAGCTGTTTTTT. It translates to CAWIAGGPTGELFF. Complete variable domain (other parts from reference TRBV30 and TRBJ2-2): SQTIHQWPATLVQPVGSPLSLECTVEGTSNPNLYWYRQAAGRGLQLLFYSVGIGQISSEVPQNLSASRPQDRQFILSSKKLLLSDSGFYLCAWIAGGPTGELFFGEGSRLTVL.

The CDR3 sequence is CASSETGSQPQHF. CDR3 sequence (DNA): TGTGCCAGCAGTGAAACGGGGAGTCAGCCCCAGCATTTT. The chain links TRBV6-1 to TRBJ1-5; D remains unclear. In germline, CDR1 is MNHNS, CDR2 SASEGT. The CDR3 loop spans 13 amino acids. The V and J ends lost 2 bases and 6 bases respectively, with 8 bases between them.

The chain recombines TRBV10-3 with TRBJ2-5; possibly TRBD1 for D (5 bases). The last part of the DNA fits TRBJ2-7 better; the J call may be wrong. This CDR3 is 16 amino acids long. Germline V lookup: CDR1 ENHRY, CDR2 SYGVKD. The chain's CDR3 is CAISEPDRPGSYEQYF. The CDR3 DNA reads as TGTGCCATCAGTGAGCCAGACAGACCGGGCTCCTACGAGCAGTACTTC.

The V and J genes are TRBV14 and TRBJ1-1; 9 positions agree with TRBD1. With 5 bases clipped from V and 0 bases from J, the junction kept 10 bases outside the gene matches. Per germline, CDR1 SGHDN and CDR2 FVKESK. The CDR3 covers 17 residues. The CDR3 nucleotides are TGTGCCAGCAGCTCTACGAGGACAGGGGTCATGAACACTGAAGCTTTCTTT. Protein sequence: CASSSTRTGVMNTEAFF.

Remarks on this clone: The sample contains more than one DNA sequence encoding this CDR3. This sequence joins TRBV5-6 and TRBJ2-7; 7 bases are a match to TRBD2. Germline-derived CDR1 and CDR2 are SGHDT and YYEEEE. CDR3 size: 17 residues. Trimming removed 1 base from V and 3 bases from J; junction bases left unmatched: 13. The CDR3 region has the DNA TGTGCCAGCAGCTTGTTTGGCGGGAGAGCCGTGCACTACGAGCAGTACTTC. Translated: CASSLFGGRAVHYEQYF.

V and J are TRBV4-3 and TRBJ2-7; 9 bases map to TRBD1. J gave up 2 bases and V 0 bases, and 5 bases lay outside the gene matches. Germline V gene lookup returns CDR1 LGHNA and CDR2 YSLEER. The CDR3 is 16 residues long. CDR3 in DNA: TGCGCCAGCAGCCAAGATGGGGGGGACAGGGCCTACGAGCAGTACTTC. Encoded protein: CASSQDGGDRAYEQYF.